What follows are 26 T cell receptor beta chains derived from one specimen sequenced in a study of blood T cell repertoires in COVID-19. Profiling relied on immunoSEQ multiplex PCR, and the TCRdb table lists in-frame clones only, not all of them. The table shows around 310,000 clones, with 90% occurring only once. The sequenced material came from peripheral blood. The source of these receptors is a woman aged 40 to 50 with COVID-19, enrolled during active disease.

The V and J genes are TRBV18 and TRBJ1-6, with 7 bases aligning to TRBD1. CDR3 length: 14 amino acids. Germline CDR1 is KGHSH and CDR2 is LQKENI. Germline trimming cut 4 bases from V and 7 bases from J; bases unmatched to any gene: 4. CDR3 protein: CASSQRDSNSPLHF. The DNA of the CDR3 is TGTGCCAGCTCACAACGGGACAGCAATTCACCCCTCCACTTT.

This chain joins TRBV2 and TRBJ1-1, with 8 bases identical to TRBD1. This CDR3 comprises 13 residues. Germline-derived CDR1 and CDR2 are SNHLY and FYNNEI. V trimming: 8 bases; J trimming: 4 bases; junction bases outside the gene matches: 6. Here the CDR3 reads CASCQGALTEAFF. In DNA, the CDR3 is TGTGCCAGCTGTCAGGGGGCGCTCACTGAAGCTTTCTTT.

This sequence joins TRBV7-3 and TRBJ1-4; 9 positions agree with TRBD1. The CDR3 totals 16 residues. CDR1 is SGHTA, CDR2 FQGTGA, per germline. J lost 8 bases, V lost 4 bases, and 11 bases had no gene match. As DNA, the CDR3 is TGTGCCAGCAGCTCCTCCGGGACAGGGCTTTTCGAAAAACTGTTTTTT. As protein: CASSSSGTGLFEKLFF.

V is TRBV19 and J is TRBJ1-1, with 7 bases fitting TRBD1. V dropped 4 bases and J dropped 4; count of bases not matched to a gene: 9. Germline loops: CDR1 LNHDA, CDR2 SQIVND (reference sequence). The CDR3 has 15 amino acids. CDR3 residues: CASSRWPDRATEAFF. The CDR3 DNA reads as TGTGCCAGTAGTAGATGGCCTGACAGGGCCACTGAAGCTTTCTTT.

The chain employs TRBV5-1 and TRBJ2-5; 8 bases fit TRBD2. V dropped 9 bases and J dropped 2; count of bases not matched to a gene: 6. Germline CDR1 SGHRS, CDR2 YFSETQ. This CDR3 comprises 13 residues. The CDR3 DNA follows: TGCGCCACAAGGACTAGCACACAAGAGACCCAGTACTTC. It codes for CATRTSTQETQYF. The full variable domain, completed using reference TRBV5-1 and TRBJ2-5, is KAGVTQTPRYLIKTRGQQVTLSCSPISGHRSVSWYQQTPGQGLQFLFEYFSETQRNKGNFPGRFSGRQFSNSRSEMNVSTLELGDSALYLCATRTSTQETQYFGPGTRLLVL.

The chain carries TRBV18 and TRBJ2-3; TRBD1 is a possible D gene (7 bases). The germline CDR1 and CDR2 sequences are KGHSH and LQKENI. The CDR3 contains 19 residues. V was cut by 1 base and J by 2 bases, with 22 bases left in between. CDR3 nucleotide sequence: TGTGCCAGCTCACCACTCTTGACAGGGAGGCTCTTGCCCACAGATACGCAGTATTTT. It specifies CASSPLLTGRLLPTDTQYF.

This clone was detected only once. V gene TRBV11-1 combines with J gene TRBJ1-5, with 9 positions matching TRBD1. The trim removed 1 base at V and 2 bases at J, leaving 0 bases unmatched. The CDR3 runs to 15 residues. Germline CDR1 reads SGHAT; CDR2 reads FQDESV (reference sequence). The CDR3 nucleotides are TGTGCCAGCAGCTTAGGGACAGGGGGCAATCAGCCCCAGCATTTT. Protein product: CASSLGTGGNQPQHF.

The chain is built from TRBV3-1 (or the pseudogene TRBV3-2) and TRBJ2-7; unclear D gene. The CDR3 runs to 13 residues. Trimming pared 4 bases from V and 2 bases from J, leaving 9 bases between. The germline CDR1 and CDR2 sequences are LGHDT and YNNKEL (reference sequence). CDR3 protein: CASSRNSAYEQYF. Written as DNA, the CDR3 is TGTGCCAGCAGCCGAAATAGTGCCTACGAGCAGTACTTC.

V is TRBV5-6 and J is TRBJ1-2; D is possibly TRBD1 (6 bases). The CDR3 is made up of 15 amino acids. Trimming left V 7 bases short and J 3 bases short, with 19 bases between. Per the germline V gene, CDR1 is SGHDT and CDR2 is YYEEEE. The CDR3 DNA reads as TGTGCCAGCTCTTGGCCTGGGGGCGCTGACTATGGCTACACCTTC. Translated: CASSWPGGADYGYTF.

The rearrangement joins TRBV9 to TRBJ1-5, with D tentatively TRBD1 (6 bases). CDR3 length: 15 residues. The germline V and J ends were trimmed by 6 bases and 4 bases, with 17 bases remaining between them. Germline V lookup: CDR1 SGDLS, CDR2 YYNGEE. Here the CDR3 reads CASTPGHLPNQPQHF. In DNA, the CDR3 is TGTGCCAGCACCCCGGGACATCTACCTAATCAGCCCCAGCATTTT.

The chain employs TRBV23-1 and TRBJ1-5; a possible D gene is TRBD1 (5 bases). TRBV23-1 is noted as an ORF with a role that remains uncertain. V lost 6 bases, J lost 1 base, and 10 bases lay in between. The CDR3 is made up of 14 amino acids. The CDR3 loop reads CASRQGRSNQPQHF. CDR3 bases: TGCGCCAGCAGGCAGGGTAGGAGCAATCAGCCCCAGCATTTT.

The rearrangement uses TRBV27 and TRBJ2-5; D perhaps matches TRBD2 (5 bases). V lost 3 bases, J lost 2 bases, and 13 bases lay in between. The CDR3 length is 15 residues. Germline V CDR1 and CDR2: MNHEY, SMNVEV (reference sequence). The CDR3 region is CASSFNGVSQETQYF. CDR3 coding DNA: TGTGCCAGCAGTTTTAACGGGGTGTCACAAGAGACCCAGTACTTC.

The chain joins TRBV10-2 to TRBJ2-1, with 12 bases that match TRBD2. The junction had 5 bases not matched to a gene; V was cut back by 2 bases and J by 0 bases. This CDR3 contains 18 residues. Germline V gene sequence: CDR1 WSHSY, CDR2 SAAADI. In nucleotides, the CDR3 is TGCGCCAGCAGTGAGGGACTAGCGGGACCTGACTCCTACAATGAGCAGTTCTTC. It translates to CASSEGLAGPDSYNEQFF.

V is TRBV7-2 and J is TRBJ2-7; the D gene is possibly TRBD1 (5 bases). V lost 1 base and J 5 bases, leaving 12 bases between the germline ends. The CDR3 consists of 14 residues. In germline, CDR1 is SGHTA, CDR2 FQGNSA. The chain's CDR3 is CASSLGQGVHEQYF. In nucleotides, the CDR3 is TGTGCCAGCAGCTTAGGGCAAGGGGTCCACGAGCAGTACTTC.

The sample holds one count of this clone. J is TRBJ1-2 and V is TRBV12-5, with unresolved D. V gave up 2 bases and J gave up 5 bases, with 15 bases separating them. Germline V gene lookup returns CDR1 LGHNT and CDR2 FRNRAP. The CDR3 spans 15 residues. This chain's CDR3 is CASGLTGRALYGYTF. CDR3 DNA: TGTGCTAGTGGTTTGACGGGAAGGGCCTTATATGGCTACACCTTC.

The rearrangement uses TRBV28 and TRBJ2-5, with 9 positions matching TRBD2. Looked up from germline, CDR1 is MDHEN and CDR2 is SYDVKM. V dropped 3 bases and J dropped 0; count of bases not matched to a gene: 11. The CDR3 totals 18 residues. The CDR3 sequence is CASSFASGDHGDQETQYF. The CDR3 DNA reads TGTGCCAGCAGTTTCGCTAGCGGGGATCATGGGGACCAAGAGACCCAGTACTTC.

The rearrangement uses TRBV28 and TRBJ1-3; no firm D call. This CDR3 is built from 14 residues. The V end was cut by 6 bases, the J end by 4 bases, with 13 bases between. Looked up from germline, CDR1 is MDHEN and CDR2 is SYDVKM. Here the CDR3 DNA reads TGTGCCAGCAGCCCCACCCCCCGGGGAAACACCATATATTTT. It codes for CASSPTPRGNTIYF.

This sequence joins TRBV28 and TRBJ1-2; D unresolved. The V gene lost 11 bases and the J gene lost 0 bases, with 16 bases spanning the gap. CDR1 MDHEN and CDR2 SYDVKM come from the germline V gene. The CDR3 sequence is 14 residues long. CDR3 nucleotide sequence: TGTGCCCCACAGTTCCGGGGAGCTAACTATGGCTACACCTTC. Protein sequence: CAPQFRGANYGYTF.

The chain's CDR3 is CASSMGQFGGRKAFF. The CDR3 bases are TGTGCCAGTAGTATGGGTCAATTTGGGGGCAGGAAAGCTTTCTTT. The rearrangement links TRBV19 to TRBJ1-1, with D possibly TRBD1 on 6 matching bases. V was pared by 3 bases and J by 9 bases, with 20 bases between. The CDR3 sequence is 15 residues long. CDR1 is LNHDA and CDR2 is SQIVND in the germline V gene (reference sequence).

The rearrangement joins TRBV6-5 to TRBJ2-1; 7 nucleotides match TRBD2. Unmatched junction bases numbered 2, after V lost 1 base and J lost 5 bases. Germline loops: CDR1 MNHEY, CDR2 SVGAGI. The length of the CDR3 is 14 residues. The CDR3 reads CASSYFLADNEQFF. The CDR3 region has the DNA TGTGCCAGCAGTTACTTTCTAGCGGACAATGAGCAGTTCTTC.

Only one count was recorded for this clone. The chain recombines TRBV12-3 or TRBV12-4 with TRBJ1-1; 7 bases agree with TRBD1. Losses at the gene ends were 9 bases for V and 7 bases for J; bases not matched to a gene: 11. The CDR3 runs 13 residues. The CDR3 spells CASSYLQGFEAFF. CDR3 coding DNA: TGTGCCAGTAGCTACCTACAGGGGTTTGAAGCTTTCTTT.

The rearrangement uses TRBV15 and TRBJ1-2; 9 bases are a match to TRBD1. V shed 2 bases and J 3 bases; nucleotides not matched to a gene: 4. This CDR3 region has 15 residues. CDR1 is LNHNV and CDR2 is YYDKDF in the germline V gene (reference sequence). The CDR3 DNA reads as TGTGCCACCAGCAGAAAAACAGGGGGCGACTATGGCTACACCTTC. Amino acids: CATSRKTGGDYGYTF.

The CDR3 here is CASSYSEGREGETQYF. Here the CDR3 DNA reads TGTGCCAGCAGTTACTCGGAAGGGCGGGAGGGGGAGACCCAGTACTTC. The chain joins TRBV6-2 or TRBV6-3 to TRBJ2-5, with 9 bases fitting TRBD2. Germline loops: CDR1 MNHEY, CDR2 SVGEGT. V trimming: 0 bases; J trimming: 5 bases; junction bases outside the gene matches: 7. CDR3 length: 16 amino acids.

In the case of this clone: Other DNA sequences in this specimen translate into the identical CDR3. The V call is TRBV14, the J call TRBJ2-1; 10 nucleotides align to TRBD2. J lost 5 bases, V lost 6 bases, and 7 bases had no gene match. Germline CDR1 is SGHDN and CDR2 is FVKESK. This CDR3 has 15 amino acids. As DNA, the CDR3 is TGTGCCAGCAGTTCAAGCGGGGGGGCGCACAATGAGCAGTTCTTC. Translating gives CASSSSGGAHNEQFF.

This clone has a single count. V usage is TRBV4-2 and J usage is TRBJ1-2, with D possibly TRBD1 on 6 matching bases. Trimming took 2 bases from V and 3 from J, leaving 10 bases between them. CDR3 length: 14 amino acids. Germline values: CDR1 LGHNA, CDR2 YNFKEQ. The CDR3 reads CASSQQTGDYGYTF. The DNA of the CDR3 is TGTGCCAGCAGCCAACAGACAGGAGACTATGGCTACACCTTC.

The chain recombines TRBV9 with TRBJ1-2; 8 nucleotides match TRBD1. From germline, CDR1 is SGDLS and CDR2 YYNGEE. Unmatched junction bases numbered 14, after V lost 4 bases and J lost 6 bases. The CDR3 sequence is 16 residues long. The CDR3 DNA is TGTGCCAGCAGCCACCACCTCAGGGGGCGAGAGAATGGCTACACCTTC. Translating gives CASSHHLRGRENGYTF.